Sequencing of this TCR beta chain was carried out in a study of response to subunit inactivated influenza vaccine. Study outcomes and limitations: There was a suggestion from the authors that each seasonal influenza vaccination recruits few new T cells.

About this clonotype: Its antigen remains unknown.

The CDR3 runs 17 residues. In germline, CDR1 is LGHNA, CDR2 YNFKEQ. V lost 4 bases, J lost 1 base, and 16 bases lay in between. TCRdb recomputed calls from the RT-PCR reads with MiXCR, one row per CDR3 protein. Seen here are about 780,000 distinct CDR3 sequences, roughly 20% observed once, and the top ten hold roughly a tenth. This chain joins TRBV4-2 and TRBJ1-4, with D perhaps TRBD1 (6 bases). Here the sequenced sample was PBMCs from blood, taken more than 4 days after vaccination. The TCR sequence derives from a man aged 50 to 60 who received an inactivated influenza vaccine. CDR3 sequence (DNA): TGTGCCAGCAGCCCCTCTTGGGGGGCGGAAACTAATGAAAAACTGTTTTTT. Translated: CASSPSWGAETNEKLFF.